This T cell receptor (beta chain) was recorded in a study of T cells in Graves' hyperthyroidism and ophthalmopathy. Whole-study findings and limits: A median 6.5 months before onset, the model predicted ophthalmopathy.

Amplified TCR beta CDR3 regions came from RNA transcripts. With the HTBI primer set, the TCR CDR3 went through a first round of RT-PCR. One entry per CDR3 protein, called by TCRdb with MiXCR from the multiplex PCR reads. The sample contains around 520,000 distinct CDR3 sequences, roughly a quarter of which appear only once. The study excluded patients with uncontrolled infection, other autoimmune disease, pregnancy or lactation. J gave up 6 bases and V 6 bases, and 6 bases lay outside the gene matches. This CDR3 comprises 13 residues. The germline gives CDR1 MNHNS, CDR2 SASEGT. This clonotype was seen many times. The target antigen is unknown.

Sequencing used blood. The source is a woman aged 30 to 39 with Graves' ophthalmopathy. The chain couples TRBV6-1 to TRBJ2-7, with TRBD1 identical over 9 bases. The CDR3 DNA follows: TGTGCCAGCAGCGGGACAGGGACCGTCGAGCAGTACTTC. This codes for CASSGTGTVEQYF.